The sequence of this T cell receptor (beta chain) was determined in a study of radiotherapy plus CTLA-4 blockade in lung cancer. Study information: Objective responses were recorded in over 15% of patients, with disease control recorded in approximately 32%.

Clones were sequenced by immunoSEQ multiplex PCR, and TCRdb holds only the in-frame ones, with some missing. The sample yields around 55,000 clones, roughly four fifths seen once. For this clone: The antigen remains undetermined.

Lung cancer patients with chemo-refractory metastatic non-small-cell disease were given focal radiation plus CTLA-4 blockade with ipilimumab. Findings and limits, study-wide: According to reports, early shifts in blood T cell clones, alongside interferon-beta, forecast response most accurately. Expansion of tumor-derived TCR clones was observed in blood after radiotherapy plus ipilimumab.

The CDR3 length is 15 residues. The germline gives CDR1 PRHDT, CDR2 FYEKMQ (reference sequence). The material was peripheral blood, obtained from a patient treated with radiotherapy plus ipilimumab. The origin of this receptor is a human donor with non-small cell lung cancer whose response to radiotherapy plus ipilimumab could not be evaluated. This chain uses TRBV13 with TRBJ2-5, with D possibly TRBD2 on 5 matching bases. The DNA end is more similar to TRBJ2-7, so the J call may be wrong. This chain's CDR3 is CASSIEGIPQYEQYF. In DNA, the CDR3 is TGTGCCAGCAGCATTGAGGGTATCCCCCAATACGAGCAGTACTTC.